The TCR beta chain described here comes from a study of blood T cell repertoires in COVID-19. The table came from immunoSEQ multiplex PCR; TCRdb's copy has only in-frame clones and leaves some out. Here the sample spans over 130,000 clones, 65% to 85% being singletons. The CDR3 length is 19 residues. The sequence was obtained from a man younger than 45 with COVID-19, enrolled during active disease. The sequencing input was peripheral blood. V and J are TRBV21-1 and TRBJ2-3; the table names TRBD2, a call not compared with the DNA. TRBV21-1 is noted as a pseudogene. CDR3 sequence: CASSKITVSPREATDTQYF. In DNA, the CDR3 is TGTGCCAGCAGCAAAATCACTGTTAGTCCGCGGGAGGCCACAGATACGCAGTATTTT.